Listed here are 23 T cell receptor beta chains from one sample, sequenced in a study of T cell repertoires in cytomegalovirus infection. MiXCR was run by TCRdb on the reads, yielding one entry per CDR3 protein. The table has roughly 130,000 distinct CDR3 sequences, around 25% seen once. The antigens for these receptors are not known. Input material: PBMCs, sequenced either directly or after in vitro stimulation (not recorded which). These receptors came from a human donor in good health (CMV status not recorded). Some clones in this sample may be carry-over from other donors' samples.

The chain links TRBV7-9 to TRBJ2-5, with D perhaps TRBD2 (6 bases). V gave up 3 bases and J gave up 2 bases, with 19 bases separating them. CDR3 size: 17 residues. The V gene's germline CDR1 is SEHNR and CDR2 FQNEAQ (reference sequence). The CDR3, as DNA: TGTGCCAGCAGCTTGGAGTTTAGCGGCCCGCGACAAGAGACCCAGTACTTC. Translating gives CASSLEFSGPRQETQYF.

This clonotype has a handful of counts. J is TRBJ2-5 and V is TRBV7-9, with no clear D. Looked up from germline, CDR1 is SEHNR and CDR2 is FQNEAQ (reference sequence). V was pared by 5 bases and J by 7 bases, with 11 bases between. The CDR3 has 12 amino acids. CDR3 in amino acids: CASSLPLRTQYF. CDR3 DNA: TGTGCCAGCAGCCTCCCCCTGCGGACCCAGTACTTC.

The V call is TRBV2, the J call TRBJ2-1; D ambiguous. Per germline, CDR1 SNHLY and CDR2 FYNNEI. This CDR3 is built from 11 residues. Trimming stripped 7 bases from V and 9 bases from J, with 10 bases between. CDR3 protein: CASTPDAEQFF. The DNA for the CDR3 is TGTGCCAGCACCCCGGACGCTGAGCAGTTCTTC. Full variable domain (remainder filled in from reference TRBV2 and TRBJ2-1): EPEVTQTPSHQVTQMGQEVILRCVPISNHLYFYWYRQILGQKVEFLVSFYNNEISEKSEIFDDQFSVERPDGSNFTLKIRSTKLEDSAMYFCASTPDAEQFFGPGTRLTVL.

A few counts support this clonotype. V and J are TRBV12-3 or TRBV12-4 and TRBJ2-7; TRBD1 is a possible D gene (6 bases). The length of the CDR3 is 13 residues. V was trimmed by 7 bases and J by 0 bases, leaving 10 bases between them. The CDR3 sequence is CASTDRISYEQYF. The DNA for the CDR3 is TGTGCCAGCACTGACAGGATCTCCTACGAGCAGTACTTC.

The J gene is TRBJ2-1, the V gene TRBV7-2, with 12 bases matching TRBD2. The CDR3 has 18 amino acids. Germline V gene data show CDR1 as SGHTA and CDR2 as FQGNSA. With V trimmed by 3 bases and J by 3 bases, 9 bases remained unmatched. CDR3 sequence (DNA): TGTGCCAGCAGCTTCTTCCTAGGACTAGCGGGGAACTACAATGAGCAGTTCTTC. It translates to CASSFFLGLAGNYNEQFF.

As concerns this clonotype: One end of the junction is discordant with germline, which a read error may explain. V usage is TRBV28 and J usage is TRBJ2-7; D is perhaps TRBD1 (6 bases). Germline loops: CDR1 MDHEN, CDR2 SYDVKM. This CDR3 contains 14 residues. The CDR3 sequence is CASRDQQGHNELYF. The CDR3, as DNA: TGTGCCAGCAGAGATCAACAGGGCCACAACGAGCTGTACTTC.

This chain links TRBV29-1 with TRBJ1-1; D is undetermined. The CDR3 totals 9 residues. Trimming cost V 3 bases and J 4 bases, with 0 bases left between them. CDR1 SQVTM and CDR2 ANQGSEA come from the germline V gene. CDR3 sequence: CSVDTEAFF. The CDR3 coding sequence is TGCAGCGTTGACACTGAAGCTTTCTTT.

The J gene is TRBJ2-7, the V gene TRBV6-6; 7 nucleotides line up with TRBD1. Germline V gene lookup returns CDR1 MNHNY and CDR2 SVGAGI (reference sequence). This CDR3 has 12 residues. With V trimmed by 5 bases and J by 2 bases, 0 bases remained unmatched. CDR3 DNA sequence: TGTGCCAGCAGTGGGACAGCCTACGAGCAGTACGTC. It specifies CASSGTAYEQYV.

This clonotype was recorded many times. Here the CDR3 reads CASSLGGDGELFF. The CDR3 nucleotides are TGTGCCAGCAGCTTAGGAGGAGACGGGGAGCTGTTTTTT. V is TRBV7-2 and J is TRBJ2-2; D gene uncertain. The CDR3 has 13 amino acids. The germline V gene has CDR1 SGHTA and CDR2 FQGNSA. Trimming stripped 1 base from V and 7 bases from J, with 7 bases between.

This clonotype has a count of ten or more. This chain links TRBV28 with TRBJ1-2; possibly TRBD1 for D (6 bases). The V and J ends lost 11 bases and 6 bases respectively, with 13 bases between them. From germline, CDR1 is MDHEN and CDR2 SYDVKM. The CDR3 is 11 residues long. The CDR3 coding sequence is TGTGCCGCAGGGACATCCAATGGCTACACCTTC. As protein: CAAGTSNGYTF.

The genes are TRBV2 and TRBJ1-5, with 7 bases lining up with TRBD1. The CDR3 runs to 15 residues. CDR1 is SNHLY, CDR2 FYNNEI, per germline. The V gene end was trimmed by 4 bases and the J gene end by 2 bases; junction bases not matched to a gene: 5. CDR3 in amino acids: CASSGQGLGNQPQHF. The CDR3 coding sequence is TGTGCCAGCAGTGGACAGGGTTTGGGCAATCAGCCCCAGCATTTT.

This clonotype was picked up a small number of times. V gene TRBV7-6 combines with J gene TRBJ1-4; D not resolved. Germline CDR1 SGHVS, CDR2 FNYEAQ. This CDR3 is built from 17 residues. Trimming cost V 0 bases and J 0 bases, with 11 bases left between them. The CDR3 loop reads CASSLAPRGTTNEKLFF. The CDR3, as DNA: TGTGCCAGCAGCTTAGCGCCCCGGGGAACAACTAATGAAAAACTGTTTTTT.

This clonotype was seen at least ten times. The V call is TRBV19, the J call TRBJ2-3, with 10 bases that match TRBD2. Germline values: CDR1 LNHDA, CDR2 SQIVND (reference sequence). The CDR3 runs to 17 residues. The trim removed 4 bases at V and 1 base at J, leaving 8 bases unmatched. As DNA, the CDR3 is TGTGCCAGTAGTAGAGGCACTAGCGGGATTGGCACAGATACGCAGTATTTT. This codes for CASSRGTSGIGTDTQYF.

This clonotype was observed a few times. The CDR3 is CAISESTPPGLKTDTQYF. In nucleotides, the CDR3 is TGTGCCATCAGTGAGTCGACGCCCCCGGGACTCAAGACAGATACGCAGTATTTT. The chain combines TRBV10-3 with TRBJ2-3, with D maybe TRBD2 (6 bases). V dropped 0 bases and J dropped 3 bases, with 19 bases sitting between them. CDR1 and CDR2 (germline): ENHRY, SYGVKD. This CDR3 is built from 18 residues.

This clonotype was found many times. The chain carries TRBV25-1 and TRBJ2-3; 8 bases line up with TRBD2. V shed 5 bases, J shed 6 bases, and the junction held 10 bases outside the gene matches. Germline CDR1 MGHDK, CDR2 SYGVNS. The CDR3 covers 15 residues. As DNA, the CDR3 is TGTGCCAGCAGTAGGAGCGGGAGAGTATCGGATACGCAGTATTTT. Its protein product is CASSRSGRVSDTQYF.

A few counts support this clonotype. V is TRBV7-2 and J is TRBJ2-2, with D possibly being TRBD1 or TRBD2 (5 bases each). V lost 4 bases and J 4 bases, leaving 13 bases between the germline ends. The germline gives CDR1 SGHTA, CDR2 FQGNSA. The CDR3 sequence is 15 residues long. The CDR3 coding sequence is TGTGCCAGCAGCTCAACCGGGACGAGCACCGGGGAGCTGTTTTTT. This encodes CASSSTGTSTGELFF.

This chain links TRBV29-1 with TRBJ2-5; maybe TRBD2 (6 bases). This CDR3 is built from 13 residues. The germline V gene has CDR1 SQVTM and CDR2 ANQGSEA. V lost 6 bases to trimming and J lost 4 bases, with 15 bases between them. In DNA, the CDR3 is TGCAGCGTATGGAGGGCCCTGGGAGAGACCCAGTACTTC. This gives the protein CSVWRALGETQYF.

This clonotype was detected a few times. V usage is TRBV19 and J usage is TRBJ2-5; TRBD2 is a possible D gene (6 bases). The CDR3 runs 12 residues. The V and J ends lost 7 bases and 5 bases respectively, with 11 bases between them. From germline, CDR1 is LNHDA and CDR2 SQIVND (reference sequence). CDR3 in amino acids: CASTREGETQYF. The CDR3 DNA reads TGTGCCAGTACGCGGGAAGGGGAGACCCAGTACTTC. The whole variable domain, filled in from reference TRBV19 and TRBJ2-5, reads DGGITQSPKYLFRKEGQNVTLSCEQNLNHDAMYWYRQDPGQGLRLIYYSQIVNDFQKGDIAEGYSVSREKKESFPLTVTSAQKNPTAFYLCASTREGETQYFGPGTRLLVL.

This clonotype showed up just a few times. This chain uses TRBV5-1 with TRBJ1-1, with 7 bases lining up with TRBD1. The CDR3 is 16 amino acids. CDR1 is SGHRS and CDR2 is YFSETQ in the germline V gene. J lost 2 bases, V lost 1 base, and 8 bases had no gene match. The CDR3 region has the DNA TGCGCCAGCAGCTTGATGCCAGGGGGGCTTAACACTGAAGCTTTCTTT. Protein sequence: CASSLMPGGLNTEAFF.

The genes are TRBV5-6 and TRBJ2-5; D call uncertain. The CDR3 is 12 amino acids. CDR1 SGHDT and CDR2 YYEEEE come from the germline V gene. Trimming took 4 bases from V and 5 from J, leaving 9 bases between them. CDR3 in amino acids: CASSRPVETQYF. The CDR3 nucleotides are TGTGCCAGCAGCCGCCCAGTGGAGACCCAGTACTTC.

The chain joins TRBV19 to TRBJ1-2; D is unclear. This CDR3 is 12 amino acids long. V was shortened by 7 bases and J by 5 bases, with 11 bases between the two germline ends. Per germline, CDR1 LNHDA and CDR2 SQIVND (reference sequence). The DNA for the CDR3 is TGTGCCAGTAAGTCCGGAGCTTATGGCTACACCTTC. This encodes CASKSGAYGYTF.

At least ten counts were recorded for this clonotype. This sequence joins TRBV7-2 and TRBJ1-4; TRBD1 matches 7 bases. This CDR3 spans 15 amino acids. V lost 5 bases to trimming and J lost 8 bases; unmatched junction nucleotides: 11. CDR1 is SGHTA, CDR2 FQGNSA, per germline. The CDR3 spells CASSQGSLGGEKLFF. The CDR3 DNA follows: TGTGCCAGCAGCCAGGGCTCTTTAGGGGGCGAAAAACTGTTTTTT.

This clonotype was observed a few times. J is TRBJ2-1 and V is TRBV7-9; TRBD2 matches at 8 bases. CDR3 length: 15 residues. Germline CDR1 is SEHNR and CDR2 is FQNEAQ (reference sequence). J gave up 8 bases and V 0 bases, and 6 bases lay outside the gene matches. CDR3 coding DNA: TGTGCCAGCAGCTTAGCCAGCGGGAGCGCCCATGAGCAGTTCTTC. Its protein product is CASSLASGSAHEQFF.